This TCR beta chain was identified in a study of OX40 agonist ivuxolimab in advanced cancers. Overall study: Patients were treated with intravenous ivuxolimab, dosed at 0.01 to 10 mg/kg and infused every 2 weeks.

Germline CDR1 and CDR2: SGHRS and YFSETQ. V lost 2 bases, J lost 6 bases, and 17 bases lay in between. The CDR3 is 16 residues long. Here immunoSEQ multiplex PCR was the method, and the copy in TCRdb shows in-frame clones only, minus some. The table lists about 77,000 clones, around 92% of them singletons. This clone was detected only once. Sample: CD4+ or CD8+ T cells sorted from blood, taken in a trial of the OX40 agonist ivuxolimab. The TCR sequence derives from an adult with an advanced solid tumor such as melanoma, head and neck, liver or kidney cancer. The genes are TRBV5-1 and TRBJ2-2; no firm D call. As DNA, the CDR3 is TGCGCCAGCAGCTTCCAAGACATCGGGCCCGCCGGGGAGCTGTTTTTT. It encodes CASSFQDIGPAGELFF.